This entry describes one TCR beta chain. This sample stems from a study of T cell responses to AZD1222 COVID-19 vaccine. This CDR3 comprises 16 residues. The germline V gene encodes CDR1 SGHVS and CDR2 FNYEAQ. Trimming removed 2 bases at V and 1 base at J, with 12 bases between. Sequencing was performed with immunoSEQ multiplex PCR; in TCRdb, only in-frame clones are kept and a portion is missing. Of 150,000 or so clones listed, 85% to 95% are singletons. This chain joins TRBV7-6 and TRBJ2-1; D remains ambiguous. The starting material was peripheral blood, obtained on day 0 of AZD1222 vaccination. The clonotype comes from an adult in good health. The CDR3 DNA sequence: TGTGCCAGCAGCTTATGGGGTGATCCTTCCTACAATGAGCAGTTCTTC. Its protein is CASSLWGDPSYNEQFF.